The rows below give T cell receptor beta chains drawn from one sample of a study of T cell responses to AZD1222 COVID-19 vaccine. Assay: immunoSEQ multiplex PCR; the TCRdb copy retains only in-frame clones and omits some. The data hold approximately 61,000 clones, with over 75% observed a single time. Sample: peripheral blood, taken 28 days after the second AZD1222 dose. These receptors came from an adult who received the AZD1222 COVID-19 vaccine. CDR3s include the opening cysteine and the closing phenylalanine or tryptophan. D genes are given only for firm matches.

D,V,J,length,CDR3,DNA
NA,TRBV29-1,TRBJ2-3,13,CSVDSHGPDTQYF,TGCAGCGTTGATTCCCATGGGCCAGATACGCAGTATTTT
NA,TRBV9,TRBJ1-2,15,CASSAPDSSHGGYTF,TGTGCCAGCAGCGCCCCAGACAGTTCCCATGGGGGCTACACCTTC
NA,TRBV29-1,TRBJ1-5,10,CSVGHQPQHF,TGCAGCGTTGGACATCAGCCCCAGCATTTT
NA,TRBV28,TRBJ2-7,12,CASRGPAYEQYF,TGTGCCAGCCGGGGGCCAGCCTACGAGCAGTACTTC
TRBD2,TRBV6-1,TRBJ2-3,16,CASSEEGGRGADTQYF,TGTGCCAGCAGTGAAGAAGGCGGGAGAGGAGCAGATACGCAGTATTTT
NA,TRBV27,TRBJ1-6,20,CASSLSSGFAVSSYNSPLHF,TGTGCCAGCAGTTTATCTTCCGGCTTCGCTGTTAGCTCCTATAATTCACCCCTCCACTTT
TRBD1,TRBV4-1,TRBJ2-1,17,CASSPGQAGETYNEQFF,TGCGCCAGCAGCCCCGGACAGGCTGGGGAAACCTACAATGAGCAGTTCTTC
NA,TRBV24-1,TRBJ2-1,14,CATSDSTDYNEQFF,TGTGCCACCAGTGACTCGACAGACTACAATGAGCAGTTCTTC
TRBD2,TRBV10-3,TRBJ2-7,16,CAISVARVGLASEQYF,TGTGCCATCAGTGTAGCCCGGGTCGGACTAGCCTCCGAGCAGTACTTC
TRBD2,TRBV3-1/TRBV3-2,TRBJ2-1,16,CASSQDWGLAGGEQFF,TGTGCCAGCAGCCAAGACTGGGGACTAGCGGGAGGTGAGCAGTTCTTC
NA,TRBV28,TRBJ1-1,14,CASSLVGRNTEAFF,TGTGCCAGCAGTTTAGTAGGGCGGAACACTGAAGCTTTCTTT
TRBD1,TRBV6-4,TRBJ2-1,14,CASSRDSSYNEQFF,TGTGCCAGCAGTCGGGACAGCTCCTACAATGAGCAGTTCTTC
NA,TRBV4-3,TRBJ1-4,15,CASSQDRVSGEKLFF,TGCGCCAGCAGCCAAGATCGGGTGAGCGGGGAAAAACTGTTTTTT
NA,TRBV2,TRBJ2-3,15,CASSEFISSTDTQYF,TGTGCCAGCAGTGAATTTATATCTAGCACAGATACGCAGTATTTT
NA,TRBV19,TRBJ1-5,15,CASNPGPYSNQPQHF,TGTGCCAGTAATCCGGGACCTTATAGCAATCAGCCCCAGCATTTT
NA,TRBV7-9,TRBJ2-1,12,CASSFPYNEQFF,TGTGCCAGCAGCTTCCCATACAATGAGCAGTTCTTC